This record covers a single T cell receptor beta chain. Its matching antigen is unknown. Only in-frame clones appear in the TCRdb table, and some are missing; sequencing was by immunoSEQ multiplex PCR. The top ten clones hold less than 55% of a sample with about 6,700 clones, over 65% of them seen once. This record belongs to a study of lymphopenia after photon versus proton radiotherapy. Whole-study results and caveats: Under photons, naive T cells and diversity fell while effector/memory populations rose. Post-nadir TCR diversity decline inversely tracked overall survival among those who died. Survival link was tested only in deceased patients; proton benefit remains a possibility. Oligoclonal CD8+ Temra expansion after nadir drove photon patients' diversity drop.

This TCR derives from a man aged 25-45 years with gastric cancer. The source material was peripheral blood, sampled from a patient treated with photon-based radiotherapy.

Here the CDR3 DNA reads TGTGCCAGCAGTCAGGGGGGGGGTTACTACAATGAGCAGTTCTTC. As protein: CASSQGGGYYNEQFF. The chain links TRBV28 to TRBJ2-1, with D perhaps assigned TRBD1 or TRBD2 (7 bases each). Per germline, CDR1 MDHEN and CDR2 SYDVKM. With 5 bases removed from V and 3 bases from J, the gap between germline ends came to 14 bases. The CDR3 extends over 15 amino acids.